The 23 T cell receptor beta chains below all came from one sample that was sequenced in a study of human CD8 memory T cell subsets. Scientists made TCR beta libraries using UMI-labeled 5' RACE. TCRdb reanalyzed the 5' RACE reads and collapses them to one entry per CDR3 protein, without DNA. The ten most abundant clones cover roughly 25% of a sample with fewer than 8,500 distinct CDR3 sequences. Material: CD8+ stem-like memory T cells (TSCM and TCM) sorted from PBMCs. Subset defined: stem-like memory CD8 T cells (TSTEM), CCR7+ PD-1- TIGIT-. These receptors came from a human donor in good health.

This sequence joins TRBV5-5 and TRBJ2-1; TCRdb returns TRBD2, unconfirmable since there is no DNA. The CDR3 sequence is 15 residues long. Germline CDR1 is SGHKS and CDR2 is YYEKEE (reference sequence). CDR3 sequence reads: CASSLEMGLRDEQFF.

The chain links TRBV28 to TRBJ2-1; TCRdb picks TRBD2, but there is no DNA to check that call. The CDR3 extends over 16 amino acids. Per germline, CDR1 MDHEN and CDR2 SYDVKM. The CDR3 spells CASSFPLAGGPWEQFF.

The V gene is TRBV13, the J gene TRBJ2-1; checking the TCRdb D call of TRBD1 is not possible without DNA. The CDR3 is 14 residues long. Germline CDR1 PRHDT, CDR2 FYEKMQ (reference sequence). This CDR3 is CASSYRDPYNEQFF.

Considering frequency, this clonotype is medium-sized. The chain employs TRBV28 and TRBJ2-1; the TCRdb call, TRBD1, lacks DNA for checking. Germline CDR1 reads MDHEN; CDR2 reads SYDVKM. This CDR3 region has 13 residues. The CDR3 here is CASSLFQGYEQFF.

V usage is TRBV24-1 and J usage is TRBJ2-5; TCRdb reports TRBD1, a call that lacks DNA to check it against. This CDR3 region has 12 residues. The germline gives CDR1 KGHDR, CDR2 SFDVKD. Here the CDR3 reads CATSGYGETQYF.

The chain joins TRBV12-3 or TRBV12-4 to TRBJ2-7; the D gene TCRdb calls, TRBD1, cannot be checked with no DNA. This CDR3 has 13 amino acids. CDR3 region: CASSDKGAYEQYF.

The chain has TRBV5-5 and TRBJ2-7; TCRdb gives TRBD1 as the D gene, but with no DNA this cannot be confirmed. The CDR3 sequence is 14 residues long. Germline V gene data show CDR1 as SGHKS and CDR2 as YYEKEE (reference sequence). CDR3 sequence reads: CASSFLAGSHEQYF.

This chain links TRBV7-3 with TRBJ2-5; TCRdb gives TRBD2 as the D gene, but with no DNA this cannot be confirmed. The germline V gene encodes CDR1 SGHTA and CDR2 FQGTGA. The CDR3 is 15 residues long. CDR3 residues: CASSLSLAGQETQYF. Using reference TRBV7-3 and TRBJ2-5 for the parts outside the CDR3, the full variable domain is GAGVSQTPSNKVTEKGKYVELRCDPISGHTALYWYRQSLGQGPEFLIYFQGTGAADDSGLPNDRFFAVRPEGSVSTLKIQRTERGDSAVYLCASSLSLAGQETQYFGPGTRLLVL.

V usage is TRBV27 and J usage is TRBJ2-1; TCRdb lists TRBD2, though no DNA is available to test this call. The CDR3 sequence is 15 residues long. Germline V gene lookup returns CDR1 MNHEY and CDR2 SMNVEV (reference sequence). CDR3 in amino acids: CASTLFGSSYNEQFF.

This clonotype counts as medium-sized by frequency. The rearrangement uses TRBV11-3 and TRBJ2-1; with no DNA, the TCRdb D assignment of TRBD1 cannot be verified. The CDR3 loop spans 14 amino acids. Germline V lookup: CDR1 SGHNT, CDR2 YENEEA. The CDR3 reads CASSSPSYGDEQFF.

The chain employs TRBV11-2 and TRBJ2-2; the D call of TRBD1 rests on TCRdb alone, since no DNA is present to check it. CDR3 length: 18 residues. The V gene's germline CDR1 is SGHAT and CDR2 FQNNGV. The CDR3 spells CASSSRGGQPDDTGELFF.

This clonotype shows up as medium-sized (0.01 to 0.1%) by frequency. The rearrangement uses TRBV5-1 and TRBJ2-7; TCRdb indicates TRBD1, and absent DNA this call remains unverified. Germline V gene sequence: CDR1 SGHRS, CDR2 YFSETQ. This CDR3 is 20 amino acids long. The CDR3 reads CASSLRGNRPEAGVTYEQYF.

The rearrangement links TRBV5-6 to TRBJ1-1. The CDR3 is made up of 13 amino acids. CDR1 is SGHDT, CDR2 YYEEEE, per germline. The CDR3 is CASSWTSNTEAFF.

The J gene is TRBJ2-2, the V gene TRBV20-1. Germline V gene data show CDR1 as DFQATT and CDR2 as SNEGSKA (reference sequence). The CDR3 is 16 amino acids. The chain's CDR3 is CSASDTENSNTGELFF.

This clonotype shows up as medium-sized (0.01 to 0.1%) by frequency. V is TRBV20-1 and J is TRBJ1-6; TCRdb designates TRBD1, a call that cannot be tested without DNA. Germline CDR1 and CDR2: DFQATT and SNEGSKA (reference sequence). This CDR3 comprises 17 residues. This CDR3 is CSARDRGTDSYNSPLHF.

This chain links TRBV19 with TRBJ2-7; the TCRdb D gene call, TRBD2, has no DNA to confirm it. This CDR3 is built from 12 residues. In germline, CDR1 is LNHDA, CDR2 SQIVND (reference sequence). CDR3 loop: CASSREGSEQYF.

The gene calls are TRBV20-1 and TRBJ2-7; the D call of TRBD1 rests on TCRdb alone, since no DNA is present to check it. This CDR3 is 13 amino acids long. Germline lookup yields CDR1 DFQATT and CDR2 SNEGSKA (reference sequence). CDR3 sequence reads: CSANRDGSYEQYF.

The chain employs TRBV19 and TRBJ2-1; TCRdb lists TRBD2, though no DNA is available to test this call. The germline V gene has CDR1 LNHDA and CDR2 SQIVND (reference sequence). The CDR3 is 15 residues long. The chain's CDR3 is CASSIGSSGYNEQFF. The whole variable domain, filled in from reference TRBV19 and TRBJ2-1, reads DGGITQSPKYLFRKEGQNVTLSCEQNLNHDAMYWYRQDPGQGLRLIYYSQIVNDFQKGDIAEGYSVSREKKESFPLTVTSAQKNPTAFYLCASSIGSSGYNEQFFGPGTRLTVL.

Measured by frequency, this clonotype is medium-sized. The chain combines TRBV7-9 with TRBJ2-2. This CDR3 region has 11 residues. CDR1 is SEHNR, CDR2 FQNEAQ, per germline (reference sequence). CDR3 amino acids: CASSLYLELFF.

This clonotype shows up as medium-sized by frequency. J is TRBJ2-5 and V is TRBV20-1. Germline V lookup: CDR1 DFQATT, CDR2 SNEGSKA (reference sequence). The CDR3 has 15 amino acids. CDR3 loop: CSARRVGNPQETQYF.

The chain recombines TRBV7-9 with TRBJ2-7; the TRBD1 assignment by TCRdb is unverifiable without DNA. CDR1 SEHNR and CDR2 FQNEAQ come from the germline V gene (reference sequence). The CDR3 runs 16 residues. CDR3: CASSLVAGMSSYEQYF.

The rearrangement joins TRBV29-1 to TRBJ2-1; TCRdb reports TRBD2, a call that lacks DNA to check it against. The germline V gene encodes CDR1 SQVTM and CDR2 ANQGSEA. This CDR3 has 15 amino acids. CDR3 loop: CSVPLAGTSYNEQFF.

Here the CDR3 reads CASSFLSSGSGDTQYF. V gene TRBV27 combines with J gene TRBJ2-3; TCRdb designates TRBD2, a call that cannot be tested without DNA. The CDR3 totals 16 residues. CDR1 is MNHEY and CDR2 is SMNVEV in the germline V gene (reference sequence).